The 9 T cell receptor beta chains given below trace back to one sample, sequenced in a study of blood T cell repertoires in COVID-19. The table came from immunoSEQ multiplex PCR; TCRdb's copy has only in-frame clones and leaves some out. The table records some 150,000 clones, roughly 80% of them present only once. Source material: PBMCs or T cells enriched from blood (not recorded which). These receptors were obtained from a man aged 50 to 60 who had recovered from COVID-19.

The rearrangement links TRBV19 to TRBJ1-1, with D perhaps TRBD1 (5 bases). The CDR3 is 15 residues long. Trimming removed 6 bases from V and 0 bases from J, with 14 bases in between. Germline loops: CDR1 LNHDA, CDR2 SQIVND (reference sequence). Here the CDR3 DNA reads TGTGCCAGTAGGCGAATTGACAGTTTGAACACTGAAGCTTTCTTT. Protein product: CASRRIDSLNTEAFF.

The chain employs TRBV6-4 and TRBJ2-3; 11 nucleotides line up with TRBD2. CDR1 and CDR2 (germline): MRHNA, SNTAGT. The CDR3 is 15 amino acids. V gave up 5 bases and J gave up 0 bases; unmatched junction bases: 1. The CDR3 DNA follows: TGTGCCAGCAGTTCTAGCGGGGGGAGCACAGATACGCAGTATTTT. It translates to CASSSSGGSTDTQYF.

The chain carries TRBV5-1 and TRBJ2-5, with 7 bases fitting TRBD2. CDR1 is SGHRS and CDR2 is YFSETQ in the germline V gene. V was clipped by 5 bases and J by 0 bases; unmatched bases: 4. The length of the CDR3 is 14 residues. The CDR3 here is CASRTGTNQETQYF. The CDR3 nucleotides read TGCGCCAGCAGAACCGGGACTAACCAAGAGACCCAGTACTTC.

This chain links TRBV6-1 with TRBJ1-2, with 7 bases aligning to TRBD1. This CDR3 spans 14 amino acids. V dropped 1 base and J dropped 8; count of bases not matched to a gene: 7. Looked up from germline, CDR1 is MNHNS and CDR2 is SASEGT. CDR3: CASSEETGQRGYTF. The CDR3, as DNA: TGTGCCAGCAGTGAAGAGACAGGGCAAAGAGGCTACACCTTC.

The chain couples TRBV9 to TRBJ1-1, with D tentatively TRBD1 (5 bases). This CDR3 contains 14 residues. The germline gives CDR1 SGDLS, CDR2 YYNGEE. Between the trimmed V and J ends, which lost 0 bases and 5 bases, there was a span of 11 bases. CDR3 in amino acids: CASSVGAQDTEAFF. In DNA, the CDR3 is TGTGCCAGCAGCGTAGGAGCACAGGATACTGAAGCTTTCTTT.

This chain links TRBV4-3 with TRBJ2-5; D gene unclear. Between the trimmed V and J ends, which lost 0 bases and 5 bases, there was a span of 13 bases. The CDR3 covers 15 residues. Looked up from germline, CDR1 is LGHNA and CDR2 is YSLEER. The CDR3 DNA reads as TGCGCCAGCAGCCAAGAAAAGGCGGCCCGGGAGACCCAGTACTTC. The encoded protein is CASSQEKAARETQYF.

The chain is built from TRBV30 and TRBJ2-2; perhaps TRBD2 as D (6 bases). The germline gives CDR1 GTSNPN, CDR2 SVGIG (reference sequence). The CDR3 has 14 amino acids. V lost 2 bases, J lost 5 bases, and 12 bases lay in between. The CDR3 region has the DNA TGTGCCTGGAGTCCCGGGACTTCAACCGGGGAGCTGTTTTTT. Translating it yields CAWSPGTSTGELFF. The full variable domain, completed using reference TRBV30 and TRBJ2-2, is SQTIHQWPATLVQPVGSPLSLECTVEGTSNPNLYWYRQAAGRGLQLLFYSVGIGQISSEVPQNLSASRPQDRQFILSSKKLLLSDSGFYLCAWSPGTSTGELFFGEGSRLTVL.

This rearrangement joins TRBV6-5 to TRBJ1-3; D possibly corresponds to TRBD1 (6 bases). The V gene lost 4 bases and the J gene lost 5 bases, with 12 bases spanning the gap. This CDR3 spans 14 amino acids. The germline V gene encodes CDR1 MNHEY and CDR2 SVGAGI. CDR3 in amino acids: CASSWGGPRNTIYF. The CDR3 DNA follows: TGTGCCAGCAGTTGGGGGGGGCCAAGAAACACCATATATTTT.

The chain joins TRBV10-3 to TRBJ2-1; 10 bases fit TRBD2. Trimming at V came to 4 bases and at J to 9 bases, leaving 12 bases not matched to a gene. From germline, CDR1 is ENHRY and CDR2 SYGVKD. CDR3 length: 16 residues. As DNA, the CDR3 is TGTGCCATCAGTGGCCACTGGAGCGGGGGGGCCCCTGAGCAGTTCTTC. Its translation: CAISGHWSGGAPEQFF.